This T cell receptor beta chain comes out of a study of cytomegalovirus exposure and HLA in healthy donors (TCRdb year 2017). For the study in its entirety: In an earlier analysis of about 560 of the donors, about 260 Gb of sequence data and just under 120 million unique TCR beta sequences from approximately 180 million T cells were reported. An early release that covered about 600 HLA-typed donors contained about 290 gigabases of sequencing data and some 87 million unique TCR sequences. Among the 398 genotyped donors, around 81% belonged to the genetic ancestry cluster associated with self-reported Caucasian donors. The study aimed to test whether signatures of past pathogen exposure could be identified by cataloging public T cell receptors. The study profiled the T cell repertoires of hundreds of subjects by immunosequencing and related them to cytomegalovirus serostatus. Besides the first cohort of roughly 660 subjects, a separate validation cohort made up of roughly 130 different subjects was used. The study combined high-throughput TCR immunosequencing, statistical association of individual TCRs with disease status, and machine learning to predict cytomegalovirus infection status. A later analysis re-analyzed previously published TCR beta repertoires from hundreds of donors and added high-resolution HLA genotyping to study TCR occurrence patterns. The later analysis used no new phenotypic data to find candidate immune exposures, relying instead on TCR beta sequences and their occurrence across donors. To decide whether each TCR beta V gene segment behaved as functional or pseudogenic, an earlier analysis of approximately 620 of the donors relied on high-throughput TCR beta sequencing. Donor age, sex, ethnicity and CMV serostatus were compiled alongside the repertoire data. In a later genetic analysis, genome-wide SNP genotypes for about 55% of the 666 donors were used, and that subset was treated as a discovery cohort. All discovery cohort repertoires had been generated using a single sequencing platform. Both class I and class II loci were covered by HLA typing, at four-digit resolution. The number of donors typed differed by locus, with roughly 629-640 for A, B, C, DRB1 and DQB1, 522 for DQA1, 606 for DPA1, and around 430 for DPB1. Several DR-DQ haplotypes were handled as single units for association and clustering because linkage in the cohort was strong. Among some 410 genotyped donors of the cohort, an average of roughly 230,000 unique TCR beta nucleotide sequences was sequenced per donor, of which 15% to 20% were non-productive. Overall study outcomes, separate from this receptor: The study gave a list of about 160 TCR beta chains associated with cytomegalovirus. A few of the identified cytomegalovirus-associated TCR beta chains were confirmed in vitro to be specific for cytomegalovirus antigens. Because counts were too low, seventeen rarely observed V segments, including chromosome 9 orphons, were excluded from the earlier analysis of fewer than 650 of the donors. Compared with equally common non-associated chains, HLA-associated TCR beta chains in a later analysis were more clonally expanded and had lower generation probabilities. According to the authors, the approach could potentially be generalized to other disease states and immunological phenotypes. Correlated functional status among segregating V segments might be attributable to linkage disequilibrium, but an unknown experimental factor could not be ruled out. A later analysis associated 15,000 to 20,000 TCR beta sequences with specific HLA alleles at a false discovery rate of 0.05. A later genetic analysis associated a missense DCLRE1C variant with V-gene and J-gene trimming of TCR beta chains, and an independent cohort replicated the association. In both the original and validation cohorts, the classifier was reported to diagnose cytomegalovirus status with high specificity and sensitivity. In an earlier analysis of 587 of the donors, most TCR beta V segments appeared in productive rearrangements about 87% or about 30% of the time, broadly matching IMGT annotations. Because some donors lacked HLA typing at each locus, the association tests relied only on the typed subset. When HLA alleles, especially DR and DQ, strongly co-occurred, attributing TCR associations to individual alleles was difficult. For the cohort, immune exposure information was limited to CMV serostatus. Sequencing depth was assumed to be roughly uniform across donors in the presence/absence analyses, though that assumption may not hold. A group of highly shared sequence variants was considered likely to be a technical artifact of the sequencing pipeline. Several of the top co-occurrence clusters appeared to be linked to parvovirus B19, influenza, CMV and Epstein-Barr virus, according to a later analysis. Across donors, most TCR sequences were observed very rarely, whereas some public TCRs were present in many individuals. In a later genetic analysis, fewer N-insertions in productive TCRs were reported among donors in an Asian-associated ancestry cluster than the roughly 640-donor mean. The cohort was sequenced for TCR beta chains only, and without alpha or paired-chain data the features that could be detected were limited. Most CMV-associated TCR beta chains appeared to be HLA-restricted in a later analysis, and the HLA associations seemed to be driven largely by CMV exposure. A further reported finding was that TCR beta sequences accurately predicted the HLA-A and HLA-B alleles for most subjects in the first cohort. According to a later analysis, TCR association rates differed among HLA loci, with DRB1 alleles showing the most associated TCRs and HLA-C alleles showing the fewest.

Library prep was done by the immunoSEQ multiplex PCR assay. For the multiplex PCR, a mixture combining 60 forward primers for TCR Vbeta segments and 13 reverse primers for TCR Jbeta segments was used. Amplification of the CDR3 region of rearranged TCR beta genes was performed with a multiplex PCR assay on genomic DNA. The Illumina HiSeq System was used to sequence the amplified TCR beta libraries as 87-base-pair reads. On the authors' methods: A later analysis tallied 80 million to 95 million unique TCR beta chains across the 666 repertoires, and about 10 million of those chains were shared by two or more donors. To remove PCR and sequencing errors, raw reads were error-corrected and collapsed into unique sequences using a nearest-neighbor algorithm that merged closely related sequences. To assign V, D and J gene segments, CDR3 sequences were aligned to IMGT reference sequences. Each retained sequence needed at least a six-nucleotide match to both a V gene segment and a J gene segment. Rearrangements were called productive when the CDR3 lacked stop codons and stayed in frame with V and J; all others were non-productive. Following IMGT convention, CDR3 was defined as the stretch from the second conserved V-encoded cysteine up to the conserved J-encoded phenylalanine. The earlier analysis of some 580 of the donors excluded any sequence lacking an unambiguous match to a single V gene segment. An earlier analysis of just under 600 of the donors called V segments functional above 56.7% productive rearrangements and segregating when the between-donor standard deviation exceeded 5%. A statistical classification framework was developed to diagnose cytomegalovirus status using the catalog of TCR beta chain sequences. A later analysis assigned V and J genes by comparing TCR nucleotide sequences with IMGT/GENE-DB human TR gene sequences. The TCRdist pipeline was used in a later analysis to assign CDR3 sequences and most-parsimonious VDJ recombination scenarios. In a later analysis, each TCR beta chain was defined by its CDR3 amino acid sequence together with its V-gene family, and reads without a unique V-gene family were excluded. As a way to deal with suspected cross-contamination and a sequencing artifact, a later analysis dropped hundreds of nucleotide sequences that were highly shared and had low generation probability. A later analysis calculated a clonal expansion index for each public chain from normalized within-repertoire ranks of inferred template counts. A later analysis computed generation probabilities with a VDJ recombination model fitted to out-of-frame rearrangements, and checked the results against IGoR. In a later analysis, hypergeometric tests were used to score TCR-TCR, TCR-HLA and TCR-CMV co-occurrence, with a repertoire-size bias correction applied to TCR pairs. A later analysis estimated false discovery rates by permuting HLA or CMV assignments 20 times. In a later analysis, co-occurring TCRs were grouped with DBSCAN, and TCRdist sequence similarity was added when clustering was performed within HLA-allele-positive subsets. Co-occurrence clustering excluded repertoires with fewer than 30,000 or more than 120,000 public chains, plus five with anomalous nucleotide sharing. This is the immuneACCESS table as TCRdb keeps it, with only in-frame sequences that have V and J called. A part of the clones is gone; compared with another copy, unresolved V genes explain less than half, and the rest is unexplained. The V and J calls and the clone size are those of that table, but D and trimming were determined from the DNA. This sample's table carries 100,000 to 150,000 clones. Approximately 1.7% of the sample lies in the top ten.

The cohort consisted of 650 to 850 healthy bone marrow donors. At the time of sampling, every cohort member was nominally healthy, though immune exposures that went unrecorded were likely present. The donor was CMV seropositive and belonged to the group of 250 to 300 seropositive cohort members. Each donor provided a peripheral blood sample, and peripheral blood mononuclear cells were used for TCR beta sequencing. Genomic DNA extraction from the blood cell samples was performed with the Qiagen DNeasy Blood Extraction Kit. Regarding this clone: There is no known antigen for this receptor.

Sequencing was carried out using PBMCs. This clonotype was obtained from a woman aged 40 to 50 in good health and CMV-seropositive.

CDR3 region: CATSRASNTEAFF. The bases are TGTGCCACCAGCAGGGCCTCGAACACTGAAGCTTTCTTT. The chain employs TRBV15 and TRBJ1-1, with the D gene too uncertain to name. V is reduced by 3 bases and J by 1 base, leaving a spacing of 6 bases between them. From cysteine to phenylalanine, the CDR3 is 13 amino acids long. The sequence is cut down to CDR3 DNA, 39 bases in frame from base 1. CDR1 and CDR2, per the germline V gene (reference sequence), are LNHNV and YYDKDF.